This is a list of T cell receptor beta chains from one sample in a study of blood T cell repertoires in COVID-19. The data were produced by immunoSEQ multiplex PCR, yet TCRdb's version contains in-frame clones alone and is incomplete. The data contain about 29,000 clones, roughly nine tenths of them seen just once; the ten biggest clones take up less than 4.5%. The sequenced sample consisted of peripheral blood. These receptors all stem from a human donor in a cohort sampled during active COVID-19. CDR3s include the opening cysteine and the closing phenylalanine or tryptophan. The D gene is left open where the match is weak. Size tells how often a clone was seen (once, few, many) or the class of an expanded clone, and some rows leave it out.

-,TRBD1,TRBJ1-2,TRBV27,CASSSGTGQGYYGYTF,TGTGCCAGCAGTTCAGGGACAGGGCAGGGTTACTATGGCTACACCTTC
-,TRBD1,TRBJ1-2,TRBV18,CASSPPVYAGGDNYGYTF,TGTGCCAGCTCACCACCGGTTTACGCAGGGGGCGATAACTATGGCTACACCTTC
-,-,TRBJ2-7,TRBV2,CASSELVVPEQYF,TGTGCCAGCAGTGAACTAGTGGTACCCGAGCAGTACTTC
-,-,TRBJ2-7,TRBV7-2,CASSLVLASYEQYF,TGTGCCAGCAGCTTAGTTTTAGCTTCCTACGAGCAGTACTTC
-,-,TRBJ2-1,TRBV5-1,CASSLAENSYNEQFF,TGCGCCAGCAGCTTAGCGGAGAACTCCTACAATGAGCAGTTCTTC
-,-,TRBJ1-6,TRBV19,CASSNAPRGSPLHF,TGTGCCAGTAGTAATGCCCCAAGGGGGTCACCCCTCCACTTT
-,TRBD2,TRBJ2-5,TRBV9,CASSVEGGMTGTQYF,TGTGCCAGCAGCGTAGAGGGAGGGATGACGGGGACCCAGTACTTC
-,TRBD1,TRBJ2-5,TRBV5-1,CASSPGTGPQETQYF,TGCGCCAGCAGCCCCGGGACAGGGCCCCAAGAGACCCAGTACTTC
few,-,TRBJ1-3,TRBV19,CASSIAGGQAGNTIYF,TGTGCCAGTAGTATTGCCGGTGGGCAGGCTGGAAACACCATATATTTT
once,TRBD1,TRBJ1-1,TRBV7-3,CASSPGQVSGAEAFF,TGTGCCAGCAGCCCTGGACAGGTCTCCGGGGCTGAAGCTTTCTTT
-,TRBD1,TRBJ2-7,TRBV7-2,CASSRDRAYEQYF,TGTGCCAGCAGCCGGGACAGGGCCTACGAGCAGTACTTC
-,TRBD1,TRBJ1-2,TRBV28,CASGTGAPNYGYTF,TGTGCCAGCGGAACAGGGGCGCCAAACTATGGCTACACCTTC
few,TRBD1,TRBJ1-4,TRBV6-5,CASSRSQTGNEKLFF,TGTGCCAGCAGTCGCTCTCAGACAGGGAATGAAAAACTGTTTTTT
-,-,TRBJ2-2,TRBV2,CASRPGATGELFF,TGTGCCAGCAGGCCAGGGGCTACCGGGGAGCTGTTTTTT
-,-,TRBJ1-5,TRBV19,CASSIVGRDQPQHF,TGTGCCAGTAGTATAGTAGGCCGGGATCAGCCCCAGCATTTT
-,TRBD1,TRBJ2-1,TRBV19,CASNPRQGARNEQFF,TGTGCCAGTAATCCAAGACAGGGGGCTAGGAATGAGCAGTTCTTC
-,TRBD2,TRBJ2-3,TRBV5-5,CASRVSSGGAGGRDTQYF,TGTGCCAGCAGGGTATCTAGCGGGGGGGCCGGAGGCAGAGATACGCAGTATTTT
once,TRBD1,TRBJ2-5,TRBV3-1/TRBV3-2,CASSLRTGAYQETQYF,TGTGCCAGCAGCCTCCGGACAGGGGCATACCAAGAGACCCAGTACTTC